This record looks at one TCR beta chain sequence and its context. This clonotype occurred many times. Its target antigen remains unknown. Within one base of it there is no much larger clone, and no base qualities were kept. The sample is drawn from a study of T cells in Graves' hyperthyroidism and ophthalmopathy (dated by TCRdb to between 2017 and 2020). About the study as a whole: Peripheral blood samples were taken at the time of initial diagnosis, prior to any treatment. To identify distinguishing TCR V-J signatures, a discovery cohort of around 100 patients was used, comprising some 45 with Graves' ophthalmopathy and around 60 with stable Graves' hyperthyroidism. An independent validation cohort of fewer than 20 hyperthyroidism patients and about 15 patients who later progressed to ophthalmopathy tested prospective prediction of ophthalmopathy. The approximately 98 discovery patients were randomly divided into training and test sets at a 7:3 ratio. In roughly six Graves' hyperthyroidism patients, the study also compared T-cell repertoires from thyroid tissue with T-cell repertoires from blood. After blood sampling, hyperthyroidism patients were treated with methimazole at a starting dose of 30 mg daily, and ophthalmopathy patients were treated with high-dose intravenous methylprednisolone. The paper reports TCR Vbeta CDR3 sequencing of 140 or so peripheral blood samples: under 45 ophthalmopathy, under 85 hyperthyroidism and approximately 17 progressor patients.

Stable Graves' hyperthyroidism was defined as the absence of progression to ophthalmopathy over 18 months of follow-up. The hyperthyroidism patients were between 18 and 65 years old and newly diagnosed, with a disease duration of less than 2 months. Any patient with an uncontrolled infection, another autoimmune disease, pregnancy or lactation was excluded. Clinical symptoms, serum thyroxine and TRAb, thyroid ultrasound, and orbital computed tomography formed the basis for the diagnoses. Ficoll-Paque density gradient centrifugation was used to isolate PBMCs from around 10 ml of fresh peripheral blood. Trizol reagent was used to extract total RNA, and RNA quality was then checked on an Agilent 2100 Bioanalyzer. The TCR beta CDR3 regions were amplified from the RNA transcripts. The TCR CDR3 was subjected to a first round of RT-PCR using the HTBI primer set and the Qiagen OneStep RT-PCR kit. Libraries were constructed in a second round of multiplex PCR, after which size selection and purification were carried out. Sequencing of the libraries was done on an Illumina HiSeq2000 using paired-end 100 bp reads. On the study's bioinformatics: SOAPnuke was used to process the raw data, with reads discarded if the reads contained adapters or uncalled bases, had a mean Phred below 15, or lacked an exact constant-primer or identifier match. COPE v1.2.5 was used to merge high-quality paired reads, and clonotypes were defined as unique nucleotide sequences. MiTCR v1.1 was used to align clonotypes to the IMGT TRBV, TRBD and TRBJ reference segments. Only V-J combinations with frequency above 0.0001, covering 99% to 99.2% of repertoires, were analysed. A TCS score was defined as the ratio between F50 (clonal expansion) and ExV (chaos), using BLOSUM62-based TCRdist between CDR3 peptides within each V-J. Welch's t-statistics and random forest reduced roughly 540 V-J features to 13, which were used in a naive Bayes classifier (R e1071). In-frame beta chains were kept once TCRdb had trimmed the public reads at Q25 with fastp and called clones with MiXCR. Merged by CDR3 protein, the rows form single entries marked with the most common genes and DNA. The V and J calls and clone size are TCRdb's, not the authors'. The sample table shows 500,000 to 600,000 distinct CDR3 sequences, and roughly 17% are seen once. The top ten clones comprise around a sixth of the sample.

General study outcomes and caveats: No statistical method was used to set the sample size in advance, and investigators knew the group allocation. Most expanded thyroid clonotypes (frequency above 0.001) were also detected in blood, suggesting blood repertoires may reflect thyroid immune responses. In validation, the model predicted progression to ophthalmopathy with 60% to 71% sensitivity and around 72% specificity, a median of 6.5 months before onset. Ophthalmopathy was separated from stable hyperthyroidism by a 13 V-J signature model, with around 88% sensitivity and 81% to 82% specificity obtained in cross-validation and 80%/75% obtained in testing.

This clonotype originated in a woman aged 18 to 35 with Graves' hyperthyroidism. Input material: blood.

The CDR3 reads CASSERRLARGELFF. The DNA sequence is as follows: TGTGCCAGCAGTGAACGGCGCCTAGCGCGGGGGGAGCTGTTTTTT. In this chain, TRBV6-1 is recombined with TRBJ2-2; TRBD2 could be the D gene, as 6 bases match. The CDR3 numbers 15 residues from cysteine through phenylalanine. Only the CDR3 portion is preserved as DNA: 45 bases, with reading frame beginning at the first base. CDR1 and CDR2 were assigned from the germline V gene as MNHNS and SASEGT. The V and J ends are trimmed by 2 bases and 8 bases, leaving 15 bases between them.